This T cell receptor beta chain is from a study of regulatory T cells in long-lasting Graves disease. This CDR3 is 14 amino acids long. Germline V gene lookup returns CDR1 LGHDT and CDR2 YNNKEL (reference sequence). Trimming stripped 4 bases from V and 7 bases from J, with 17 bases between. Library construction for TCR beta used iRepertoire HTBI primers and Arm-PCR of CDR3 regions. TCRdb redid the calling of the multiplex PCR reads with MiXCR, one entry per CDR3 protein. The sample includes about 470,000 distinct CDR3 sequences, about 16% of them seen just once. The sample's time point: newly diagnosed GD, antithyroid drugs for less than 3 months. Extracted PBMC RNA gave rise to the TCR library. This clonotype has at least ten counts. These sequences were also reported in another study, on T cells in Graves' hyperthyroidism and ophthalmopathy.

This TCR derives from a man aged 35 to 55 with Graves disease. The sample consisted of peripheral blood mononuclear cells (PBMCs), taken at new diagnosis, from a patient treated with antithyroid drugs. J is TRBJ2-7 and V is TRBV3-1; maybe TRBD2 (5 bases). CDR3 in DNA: TGTGCCAGCAGCCCCAAGGTGCGGGCTTCGGAGCAGTACTTC. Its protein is CASSPKVRASEQYF.